This T cell receptor (beta chain) comes out of a study of blood T cells in healthy people across ages. Turning to the study itself: Template switching picked up about one barcoded beta molecule for each two T cells.

RNA extraction gave at least 5.5 micrograms of total RNA per sample. Looked up from germline, CDR1 is MNHEY and CDR2 is SVGEGT. The J segment lost 0 bases and the V segment lost 11 bases, leaving 4 bases of the junction unmatched. The CDR3 has 13 residues. As concerns this clonotype: Its antigen is as yet unknown.

Study-wide points: CMV infection status of these donors was not known. When set beside aged donors, long-lived donors presented more naive CD4+ cells and higher diversity.

Primed by a sample-barcoded 5' primer and a J-beta primer mix, a second PCR proceeded for roughly 7 to 11 cycles. TCRdb fed the 5' RACE reads into MiXCR, producing one record per CDR3 protein. The sample consists of 1.5 million to 2 million distinct CDR3 sequences, under 30% of them appearing once. J is TRBJ2-1 and V is TRBV6-2 or TRBV6-3; 7 positions agree with TRBD2. The specimen sequenced was blood. The source of this sequence is a woman aged 30 to 39 in good health. The CDR3 DNA sequence: TGTGCCTTGCGGGGGAGCTCCTACAATGAGCAGTTCTTC. It is translated as CALRGSSYNEQFF.